Listed here are 32 T cell receptor beta chains from one sample, sequenced in a study of shared clonotypes between healthy human individuals. CD8 cells classed as naive were CD45RO-negative and positively selected for CCR7, excluding terminally differentiated effector memory CD45RA+ cells. Generated by immunoSEQ multiplex PCR, the TCRdb table keeps only in-frame clones and is missing some. The sample holds around 2.1 million clones, around 93% seen once. Material: naive CD8+ T cells from PBMCs. The receptors were sampled from a young man in good health. Some clones in this sample may be carry-over from other donors' samples.

Only one count was recorded for this clone. V and J are TRBV6-1 and TRBJ2-1; 7 nucleotides line up with TRBD1. This CDR3 is 15 amino acids long. The germline CDR1 and CDR2 sequences are MNHNS and SASEGT. The ends lost 10 bases at V and 2 bases at J; junction bases unmatched: 11. The CDR3 loop reads CAISKRQGPYNEQFF. The CDR3 DNA reads as TGTGCCATCAGCAAGAGACAGGGCCCCTACAATGAGCAGTTCTTC.

This sequence joins TRBV19 and TRBJ2-5; a weak D match, TRBD2 (5 bases). Germline V gene data show CDR1 as LNHDA and CDR2 as SQIVND (reference sequence). This CDR3 is 15 amino acids long. V lost 0 bases, J lost 3 bases, and 11 bases lay in between. The chain's CDR3 is CASSIDRLGEETQYF. For the CDR3, the DNA is TGTGCCAGTAGTATAGATCGACTGGGAGAAGAGACCCAGTACTTC.

The chain employs TRBV28 and TRBJ2-7; the D gene could be TRBD1 or TRBD2 (5 bases each). The CDR3 consists of 17 residues. The germline gives CDR1 MDHEN, CDR2 SYDVKM. V was clipped by 4 bases and J by 0 bases, with 19 bases between them. The CDR3 loop is CASSYGGLSGNSYEQYF. DNA for the CDR3: TGTGCCAGCAGTTATGGAGGTCTATCAGGGAACTCCTACGAGCAGTACTTC.

The chain recombines TRBV9 with TRBJ1-1; tentatively, D is TRBD1 (6 bases). The germline V gene encodes CDR1 SGDLS and CDR2 YYNGEE. The CDR3 covers 15 residues. V was shortened by 1 base and J by 4 bases, with 14 bases between the two germline ends. The CDR3 bases are TGTGCCAGCAGCGTATCCGGGGGCGCAGGCACTGAAGCTTTCTTT. Amino acid sequence: CASSVSGGAGTEAFF.

The sample holds one count of this clone. The chain couples TRBV5-8 to TRBJ2-6; D could derive from TRBD1 or TRBD2 (5 bases each). CDR3 length: 19 residues. Germline V gene data show CDR1 as SGHTS and CDR2 as YDEGEE. The V gene lost 4 bases and the J gene lost 3 bases, with 23 bases spanning the gap. The CDR3 DNA is TGTGCCAGCAGCGCAACCCGGGACCGGCAGGGATATGGGGCCAACGTCCTGACTTTC. It yields the protein CASSATRDRQGYGANVLTF.

The chain joins TRBV5-1 to TRBJ1-1; a possible D gene is TRBD1 (5 bases). With 1 base removed from V and 4 bases from J, the gap between germline ends came to 14 bases. The CDR3 is made up of 15 amino acids. The germline CDR1 and CDR2 sequences are SGHRS and YFSETQ. The CDR3, as DNA: TGCGCCAGCAGCTTGCAACAGACAGTTACCACTGAAGCTTTCTTT. Translating it yields CASSLQQTVTTEAFF.

V gene TRBV29-1 combines with J gene TRBJ2-1; TRBD1 agrees at 9 bases. Germline V gene lookup returns CDR1 SQVTM and CDR2 ANQGSEA. This CDR3 is built from 16 residues. Trimming removed 1 base from V and 4 bases from J; junction bases left unmatched: 8. CDR3: CSVEGGQGLSYNEQFF. In DNA, the CDR3 is TGCAGCGTTGAAGGGGGACAGGGCTTATCGTACAATGAGCAGTTCTTC.

As concerns this clone: Different DNA sequences within this sample yield the same CDR3. The J gene is TRBJ1-2, the V gene TRBV6-1, with 11 bases matching TRBD1. The CDR3 has 14 residues. Germline CDR1 reads MNHNS; CDR2 reads SASEGT. With 0 bases clipped from V and 7 bases from J, the junction kept 1 base outside the gene matches. The DNA of the CDR3 is TGTGCCAGCAGTGAAGCCGGGACAGGGGGTGGCTACACCTTC. It translates to CASSEAGTGGGYTF.

Only one count was recorded for this clone. The identical CDR3 is also encoded by other nucleotide sequences in the sample. The CDR3 nucleotides are TGTGCCAGCAGCTCATCCGAGGGCCTCTATGGCTACACCTTC. Translation gives CASSSSEGLYGYTF. The chain has TRBV27 and TRBJ1-2; D unclear. V was clipped by 6 bases and J by 4 bases, with 15 bases between them. The CDR3 has 14 residues. Germline V gives CDR1 MNHEY, CDR2 SMNVEV (reference sequence).

The gene calls are TRBV29-1 and TRBJ2-5; D is uncertain. The germline gives CDR1 SQVTM, CDR2 ANQGSEA. This CDR3 has 14 amino acids. Between the trimmed V and J ends, which lost 5 bases and 5 bases, there was a span of 18 bases. DNA for the CDR3: TGCAGCGTTTTGGTGGAATACCCCGGGGAGACCCAGTACTTC. Its protein is CSVLVEYPGETQYF. The complete variable domain, with remaining parts taken from reference TRBV29-1 and TRBJ2-5, reads SAVISQKPSRDICQRGTSLTIQCQVDSQVTMMFWYRQQPGQSLTLIATANQGSEATYESGFVIDKFPISRPNLTFSTLTVSNMSPEDSSIYLCSVLVEYPGETQYFGPGTRLLVL.

This chain joins TRBV27 and TRBJ2-5, with D tentatively TRBD1 (6 bases). The germline V gene encodes CDR1 MNHEY and CDR2 SMNVEV (reference sequence). Trimming removed 0 bases from V and 5 bases from J, with 13 bases in between. The CDR3 loop spans 15 amino acids. For the CDR3, the DNA is TGTGCCAGCAGTTTATCGGGGGACAAGCCGGAGACCCAGTACTTC. Translated: CASSLSGDKPETQYF.

The chain couples TRBV7-9 to TRBJ1-1; TRBD1 is a possible D gene (5 bases). The CDR3 consists of 11 residues. The V end lost 3 bases, the J end lost 11 bases, and 10 bases lay between the germline ends. Germline V gives CDR1 SEHNR, CDR2 FQNEAQ (reference sequence). The CDR3, as DNA: TGTGCCAGCAGCTTGATAGGGGATGCTTTCTTT. Its protein product is CASSLIGDAFF.

As to this clone: The same CDR3 is also encoded by other DNA sequences in this sample. The chain uses TRBV4-2 and TRBJ2-7; D is tentatively TRBD1 or TRBD2 (5 bases each). Germline loops: CDR1 LGHNA, CDR2 YNFKEQ. The V and J ends lost 1 base and 1 base respectively, with 8 bases between them. This CDR3 comprises 14 residues. CDR3 in amino acids: CASSQGGGSYEQYF. CDR3 in DNA: TGTGCCAGCAGCCAAGGTGGGGGTTCCTACGAGCAGTACTTC.

This clone was counted a single time. The sample contains more than one DNA sequence encoding this CDR3. V is TRBV7-3 and J is TRBJ2-2; D is perhaps TRBD1 (5 bases). V shed 5 bases and J shed 6 bases, with 10 bases lying between them. There are 13 residues in the CDR3. From germline, CDR1 is SGHTA and CDR2 FQGTGA. CDR3 nucleotide sequence: TGTGCCAGCAGCCCTGTGGGGCCCGGGGAGCTGTTTTTT. Residues: CASSPVGPGELFF.

This clone occurred once. The rearrangement joins TRBV13 to TRBJ2-7, with 9 bases matching TRBD2. V trimming: 5 bases; J trimming: 6 bases; junction bases outside the gene matches: 11. The V gene's germline CDR1 is PRHDT and CDR2 FYEKMQ (reference sequence). The CDR3 consists of 15 residues. CDR3 loop: CASSPRGGGTSEQYF. In DNA form, the CDR3 reads TGTGCCAGCAGCCCCCGCGGGGGGGGAACCTCCGAGCAGTACTTC.

The genes are TRBV11-2 and TRBJ1-3; 7 nucleotides match TRBD1. This CDR3 comprises 15 residues. J lost 0 bases, V lost 4 bases, and 3 bases had no gene match. CDR1 is SGHAT, CDR2 FQNNGV, per germline. As DNA, the CDR3 is TGTGCCAGCAGCTCACACAGGGGCTCTGGAAACACCATATATTTT. This encodes CASSSHRGSGNTIYF. The whole variable domain, remainder taken from reference TRBV11-2 and TRBJ1-3, is EAGVAQSPRYKIIEKRQSVAFWCNPISGHATLYWYQQILGQGPKLLIQFQNNGVVDDSQLPKDRFSAERLKGVDSTLKIQPAKLEDSAVYLCASSSHRGSGNTIYFGEGSWLTVV.

Regarding this clone: Other DNA sequences of this sample code for an identical CDR3. This chain joins TRBV9 and TRBJ2-1; 12 bases are shared with TRBD2. The CDR3 is 15 residues long. V lost 3 bases to trimming and J lost 5 bases; unmatched junction nucleotides: 3. Germline values: CDR1 SGDLS, CDR2 YYNGEE. In DNA form, the CDR3 reads TGTGCCAGCAGCGCCCGGACTAGCGGGAACAATGAGCAGTTCTTC. Translation: CASSARTSGNNEQFF.

The table lists this clone with a few counts. The chain combines TRBV6-1 with TRBJ1-4, with 9 bases lining up with TRBD1. Germline V gene data show CDR1 as MNHNS and CDR2 as SASEGT. The ends lost 3 bases at V and 7 bases at J; junction bases unmatched: 6. The CDR3 runs to 15 residues. CDR3 coding DNA: TGTGCCAGCAGTGAGACAGGGGGAACGTCTGAAAAACTGTTTTTT. It specifies CASSETGGTSEKLFF.

The chain joins TRBV19 to TRBJ1-2; D gene unclear. Germline CDR1 and CDR2: LNHDA and SQIVND (reference sequence). CDR3 length: 12 residues. The germline V and J ends were trimmed by 3 bases and 5 bases, with 7 bases remaining between them. The DNA for the CDR3 is TGTGCCAGTAGTATGCCGGGATATGGCTACACCTTC. Amino acid sequence: CASSMPGYGYTF.

This sequence joins TRBV9 and TRBJ2-7, with D tentatively TRBD1 (6 bases). The V gene's germline CDR1 is SGDLS and CDR2 YYNGEE. The CDR3 has 16 amino acids. The V end lost 3 bases, the J end lost 2 bases, and 18 bases lay between the germline ends. The chain's CDR3 is CASSAKPGTPPYEQYF. As DNA, the CDR3 is TGTGCCAGCAGCGCAAAACCCGGGACACCTCCCTACGAGCAGTACTTC.

A note on this clone: The sample carries other DNA sequences with the same CDR3. This chain connects TRBV27 to TRBJ2-7; unclear D gene. CDR3 length equals 11 residues. CDR1 and CDR2 from the germline V gene are MNHEY and SMNVEV (reference sequence). V was cut by 6 bases and J by 2 bases, with 5 bases left in between. CDR3 residues: CASRSAYEQYF. The CDR3 nucleotides are TGTGCCAGCAGGAGCGCCTACGAGCAGTACTTC.

This chain links TRBV9 with TRBJ1-1, with 7 bases aligning to TRBD1. J lost 3 bases, V lost 0 bases, and 5 bases had no gene match. Per germline, CDR1 SGDLS and CDR2 YYNGEE. This CDR3 contains 15 residues. The CDR3 DNA is TGTGCCAGCAGCGTAGGAGGGGGCCCGGACACTGAAGCTTTCTTT. This encodes CASSVGGGPDTEAFF.

This chain joins TRBV10-1 and TRBJ2-5; 9 bases align to TRBD1. The germline CDR1 and CDR2 sequences are WNHNN and SYGVQD (reference sequence). The ends lost 2 bases at V and 9 bases at J; junction bases unmatched: 4. The CDR3 sequence is 13 residues long. The CDR3 DNA sequence: TGCGCCAGCAGTGAGGGGACAGGGTTCCCCCAGTACTTC. Encoded protein: CASSEGTGFPQYF.

J is TRBJ2-3 and V is TRBV7-8; D gene uncertain. The ends were cut back, 5 bases at V and 0 bases at J, with 9 bases in the middle. The length of the CDR3 is 14 residues. Germline V gene data show CDR1 as SGHVS and CDR2 as FQNEAQ. CDR3: CASSQVGSTDTQYF. The CDR3 nucleotides are TGTGCCAGCAGCCAAGTCGGAAGCACAGATACGCAGTATTTT.

The V gene is TRBV7-2, the J gene TRBJ2-7; D possibly uses TRBD1 or TRBD2 (5 bases each). The CDR3 consists of 15 residues. The germline gives CDR1 SGHTA, CDR2 FQGNSA. Trimming removed 2 bases at V and 3 bases at J, with 14 bases between. This CDR3 reads CASSLFRGAGYEQYF. The CDR3 nucleotides read TGTGCCAGCAGCTTATTCCGGGGCGCTGGCTACGAGCAGTACTTC.

The chain employs TRBV27 and TRBJ2-2, with a possible D match to TRBD1 (6 bases). Per the germline V gene, CDR1 is MNHEY and CDR2 is SMNVEV (reference sequence). The CDR3 loop spans 14 amino acids. Trimming stripped 5 bases from V and 7 bases from J, with 14 bases between. CDR3 region: CASSPRQDHGELFF. CDR3 nucleotide sequence: TGTGCCAGCAGTCCGCGACAGGACCACGGGGAGCTGTTTTTT.

The V gene is TRBV28, the J gene TRBJ1-1, with D uncertain. This CDR3 has 12 amino acids. Trimming pared 3 bases from V and 3 bases from J, leaving 5 bases between. Germline V CDR1 and CDR2: MDHEN, SYDVKM. CDR3 in DNA: TGTGCCAGCAGTTTCTTAGACACTGAAGCTTTCTTT. This encodes CASSFLDTEAFF.

This chain links TRBV6-4 with TRBJ2-1; either TRBD1 or TRBD2 may supply D (5 bases each). CDR1 MRHNA and CDR2 SNTAGT come from the germline V gene. Trimming stripped 6 bases from V and 9 bases from J, with 18 bases between. CDR3 size: 14 residues. This CDR3 reads CASSETGQFAEQFF. Here the CDR3 DNA reads TGTGCCAGCAGCGAAACGGGGCAGTTTGCTGAGCAGTTCTTC.

V gene TRBV5-1 combines with J gene TRBJ1-3; possible D gene TRBD1, 5 bases. The germline V gene has CDR1 SGHRS and CDR2 YFSETQ. V was pared by 3 bases and J by 0 bases, with 16 bases between. The CDR3 sequence is 17 residues long. CDR3: CASSSTTDGFSGNTIYF. The CDR3, as DNA: TGCGCCAGCAGCTCCACGACAGACGGATTCTCTGGAAACACCATATATTTT.

The V and J genes are TRBV9 and TRBJ2-3, with D maybe TRBD2 (6 bases). The CDR3 runs 15 residues. Germline CDR1 reads SGDLS; CDR2 reads YYNGEE. V was cut by 3 bases and J by 0 bases, with 11 bases left in between. The CDR3 region has the DNA TGTGCCAGCAGCGCCGGGAGCGTGAGCACAGATACGCAGTATTTT. Encoded protein: CASSAGSVSTDTQYF. The full variable domain, rest sourced from reference TRBV9 and TRBJ2-3, is DSGVTQTPKHLITATGQRVTLRCSPRSGDLSVYWYQQSLDQGLQFLIQYYNGEERAKGNILERFSAQQFPDLHSELNLSSLELGDSALYFCASSAGSVSTDTQYFGPGTRLTVL.

The J gene is TRBJ2-7, the V gene TRBV29-1, with D possibly being TRBD1 (7 bases). The CDR3 sequence is 15 residues long. Germline assignment: CDR1 SQVTM and CDR2 ANQGSEA. V was pared by 1 base and J by 4 bases, with 17 bases between. The DNA of the CDR3 is TGCAGCGTTGAAGTGACATCCCCAGGGGGGTACGAGCAGTACTTC. Translation gives CSVEVTSPGGYEQYF.

The chain is built from TRBV4-2 and TRBJ1-2, with D uncertain. The V gene lost 0 bases and the J gene lost 5 bases, with 13 bases spanning the gap. Germline V lookup: CDR1 LGHNA, CDR2 YNFKEQ. The length of the CDR3 is 15 residues. The CDR3 DNA sequence: TGTGCCAGCAGCCAAGAGGTTCGAGGGATATATGGCTACACCTTC. Translation gives CASSQEVRGIYGYTF.